These 16 T cell receptor beta chains originate from one sample sequenced in a study of blood T cell repertoires in COVID-19. Here immunoSEQ multiplex PCR was the method, and the copy in TCRdb shows in-frame clones only, minus some. This repertoire shows some 300,000 clones, about 86% found once; its top ten account for less than 15%. The sequenced sample consisted of peripheral blood. These receptors came from a woman aged 65 to 85 with COVID-19, enrolled during active disease.

The V call is TRBV24-1, the J call TRBJ1-4, with 7 bases that match TRBD1. The CDR3 contains 15 residues. Trimming took 3 bases from V and 8 from J; bases not matched to a gene: 8. Germline V CDR1 and CDR2: KGHDR, SFDVKD. The CDR3 loop reads CATSDPGQEGEKLFF. CDR3 bases: TGTGCCACCAGTGATCCTGGACAGGAAGGAGAAAAACTGTTTTTT.

A note on this clone: Given a much more abundant clone one base away, this may be a read error. This chain uses TRBV13 with TRBJ1-1, with a weak D call TRBD1 (6 bases). Trimming left V 6 bases short and J 1 base short, with 6 bases between. The CDR3 is 12 amino acids. The germline gives CDR1 PRHDT, CDR2 FYEKMQ (reference sequence). CDR3 sequence reads: CASRQGNTEAFF. The CDR3 bases are TGTGCCAGCAGACAGGGGAACACTGAAGCTTTCTTT.

There are a few counts of this clone. This chain uses TRBV4-1 with TRBJ1-3; 8 nucleotides align to TRBD1. The CDR3 has 20 residues. V lost 2 bases and J lost 2; bases outside the gene matches: 17. From germline, CDR1 is MGHRA and CDR2 YSYEKL. CDR3 amino acids: CASSQRDQPSTGGTGNTIYF. DNA for the CDR3: TGCGCCAGCAGCCAACGGGACCAGCCGTCTACAGGGGGAACTGGAAACACCATATATTTT.

This chain uses TRBV19 with TRBJ2-7, with D possibly matching TRBD1 (6 bases). The CDR3 is 15 amino acids. V was pared by 0 bases and J by 2 bases, with 11 bases between. From germline, CDR1 is LNHDA and CDR2 SQIVND (reference sequence). The CDR3 spells CASSIDEGTTYEQYF. The CDR3 DNA reads TGTGCCAGTAGTATAGATGAAGGGACAACCTACGAGCAGTACTTC.

This clone was detected once. The chain is built from TRBV4-1 and TRBJ1-5; D not certain. The CDR3 runs 16 residues. Germline CDR1 and CDR2: MGHRA and YSYEKL. The germline V and J ends were trimmed by 0 bases and 0 bases, with 9 bases remaining between them. The CDR3 nucleotides read TGCGCCAGCAGCCAAGATCTCGGGAATAGCAATCAGCCCCAGCATTTT. Translation: CASSQDLGNSNQPQHF.

The chain's CDR3 is CASSWTGIYTEAFF. CDR3 bases: TGTGCCAGCAGCTGGACAGGGATCTACACTGAAGCTTTCTTT. This chain joins TRBV5-8 and TRBJ1-1, with TRBD1 identical over 8 bases. The CDR3 consists of 14 residues. Germline assignment: CDR1 SGHTS and CDR2 YDEGEE. After removal of 3 bases from V and 3 bases from J, the junction contained 4 bases not matched to a gene.

The chain employs TRBV19 and TRBJ2-4; D perhaps matches TRBD2 (6 bases). The CDR3 has 16 residues. Trimming cost V 3 bases and J 2 bases, with 14 bases left between them. Looked up from germline, CDR1 is LNHDA and CDR2 is SQIVND (reference sequence). Written as DNA, the CDR3 is TGTGCCAGTAGTATGGCGGGGTTGGGGACCAAAAACATTCAGTACTTC. Translation: CASSMAGLGTKNIQYF. Full variable domain (rest looked up from reference TRBV19 and TRBJ2-4): DGGITQSPKYLFRKEGQNVTLSCEQNLNHDAMYWYRQDPGQGLRLIYYSQIVNDFQKGDIAEGYSVSREKKESFPLTVTSAQKNPTAFYLCASSMAGLGTKNIQYFGAGTRLSVL.

This clone came up once. The chain combines TRBV27 with TRBJ2-1, with D maybe TRBD1 (5 bases). CDR3 length: 15 residues. CDR1 is MNHEY, CDR2 SMNVEV, per germline (reference sequence). Trimming cost V 0 bases and J 9 bases, with 15 bases left between them. CDR3: CASSLSGLGRGEQFF. In DNA form, the CDR3 reads TGTGCCAGCAGTTTATCGGGGCTGGGTCGCGGTGAGCAGTTCTTC.

The rearrangement links TRBV5-1 to TRBJ2-3; a weak D match, TRBD1 (6 bases). The CDR3 consists of 15 residues. CDR1 is SGHRS, CDR2 YFSETQ, per germline. V was pared by 7 bases and J by 2 bases, with 17 bases between. The CDR3 region is CASCITRGITDTQYF. The DNA for the CDR3 is TGCGCCAGCTGTATCACTAGGGGGATCACAGATACGCAGTATTTT.

V usage is TRBV29-1 and J usage is TRBJ1-3; D is undetermined. CDR1 is SQVTM and CDR2 is ANQGSEA in the germline V gene. The CDR3 covers 13 residues. V was pared by 4 bases and J by 0 bases, with 7 bases between. CDR3 loop: CSVGALSGNTIYF. The CDR3 nucleotides read TGCAGCGTTGGGGCACTCTCTGGAAACACCATATATTTT.

This chain uses TRBV18 with TRBJ2-1; no firm D call. Germline V gene data show CDR1 as KGHSH and CDR2 as LQKENI. Between the trimmed V and J ends, which lost 2 bases and 9 bases, there was a span of 11 bases. The CDR3 contains 13 residues. CDR3 sequence reads: CASSPSDGSEQFF. The DNA of the CDR3 is TGTGCCAGCTCACCATCTGATGGTAGTGAGCAGTTCTTC. Full variable domain (missing parts from reference TRBV18 and TRBJ2-1): NAGVMQNPRHLVRRRGQEARLRCSPMKGHSHVYWYRQLPEEGLKFMVYLQKENIIDESGMPKERFSAEFPKEGPSILRIQQVVRGDSAAYFCASSPSDGSEQFFGPGTRLTVL.

The V call is TRBV3-1 (or the pseudogene TRBV3-2), the J call TRBJ1-4, with 7 bases fitting TRBD1. The V segment lost 4 bases and the J segment 14 bases; nucleotides outside the gene matches: 7. The CDR3 spans 12 residues. Germline CDR1 LGHDT, CDR2 YNNKEL (reference sequence). The chain's CDR3 is CASSPGTAKLFF. CDR3 in DNA: TGTGCCAGCAGCCCCGGGACAGCAAAGCTGTTTTTT.

This sequence joins TRBV5-1 and TRBJ2-1, with TRBD1 matching 10 bases. Germline CDR1 is SGHRS and CDR2 is YFSETQ. Trimming at V came to 7 bases and at J to 6 bases, leaving 7 bases not matched to a gene. CDR3 length: 14 amino acids. The CDR3: CASLDRGPGNEQFF. DNA of the CDR3: TGCGCCAGCCTTGACAGGGGGCCAGGCAATGAGCAGTTCTTC.

V and J are TRBV24-1 and TRBJ2-1; TRBD2 matches at 9 bases. The ends lost 3 bases at V and 4 bases at J; junction bases unmatched: 9. Germline loops: CDR1 KGHDR, CDR2 SFDVKD. This CDR3 is built from 17 residues. This CDR3 is CATSDTSSGGIYNEQFF. DNA for the CDR3: TGTGCCACCAGTGATACTAGTAGCGGGGGCATTTACAATGAGCAGTTCTTC.

This clone was detected once. DNA of the CDR3: TGTGCCAGCAGTCAAGCTACGGTTTACACTGAAGCTTTCTTT. As protein: CASSQATVYTEAFF. The chain combines TRBV9 with TRBJ1-1, with D uncertain. CDR3 size: 14 residues. Trimming removed 5 bases from V and 3 bases from J, with 14 bases in between. CDR1 SGDLS and CDR2 YYNGEE come from the germline V gene. The whole variable domain, remainder taken from reference TRBV9 and TRBJ1-1, is DSGVTQTPKHLITATGQRVTLRCSPRSGDLSVYWYQQSLDQGLQFLIQYYNGEERAKGNILERFSAQQFPDLHSELNLSSLELGDSALYFCASSQATVYTEAFFGQGTRLTVV.

V and J are TRBV27 and TRBJ1-1; 9 nucleotides match TRBD1. Germline CDR1 and CDR2: MNHEY and SMNVEV (reference sequence). J lost 5 bases, V lost 0 bases, and 4 bases had no gene match. This CDR3 has 15 residues. The CDR3 protein is CASSLSGTGLTEAFF. DNA of the CDR3: TGTGCCAGCAGTTTATCTGGGACAGGGTTAACTGAAGCTTTCTTT.